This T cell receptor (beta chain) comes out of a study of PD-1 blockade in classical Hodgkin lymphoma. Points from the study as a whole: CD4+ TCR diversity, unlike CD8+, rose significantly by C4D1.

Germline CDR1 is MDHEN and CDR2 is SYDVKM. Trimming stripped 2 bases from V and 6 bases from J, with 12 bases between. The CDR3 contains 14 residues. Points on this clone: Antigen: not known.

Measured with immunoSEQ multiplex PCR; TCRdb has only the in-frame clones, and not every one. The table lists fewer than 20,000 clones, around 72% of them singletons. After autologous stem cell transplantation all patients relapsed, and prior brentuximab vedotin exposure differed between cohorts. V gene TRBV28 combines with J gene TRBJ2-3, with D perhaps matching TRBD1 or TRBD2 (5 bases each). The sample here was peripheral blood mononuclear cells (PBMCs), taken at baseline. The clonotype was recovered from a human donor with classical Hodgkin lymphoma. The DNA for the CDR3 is TGTGCCAGCAGTTTAAAGGGGAGTGGCGATACGCAGTATTTT. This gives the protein CASSLKGSGDTQYF.